This T cell receptor (beta chain) was identified in a study of T-cell reconstitution after alpha-beta-depleted transplantation in children. The ends were cut back, 1 base at V and 2 bases at J, with 7 bases in the middle. CDR1 is WNHNN, CDR2 SYGVQD, per germline (reference sequence). This CDR3 has 14 amino acids. The TCRbeta library was prepared with unique molecular identifiers. TCRdb re-derived calls from the PCR reads in MiXCR, one entry per CDR3 protein. The data hold 450,000 to 600,000 distinct CDR3 sequences, with around 20% observed a single time. The sample here was PBMCs from the stem cell graft donor, taken from the stem cell graft. V usage is TRBV10-1 and J usage is TRBJ2-3; D unclear. The sequence was obtained from a human donor who donated a stem cell graft to a child with acute lymphoblastic leukemia. CDR3 sequence: CASSEWATTDTQYF. In nucleotides, the CDR3 is TGCGCCAGCAGTGAGTGGGCTACCACAGATACGCAGTATTTT.